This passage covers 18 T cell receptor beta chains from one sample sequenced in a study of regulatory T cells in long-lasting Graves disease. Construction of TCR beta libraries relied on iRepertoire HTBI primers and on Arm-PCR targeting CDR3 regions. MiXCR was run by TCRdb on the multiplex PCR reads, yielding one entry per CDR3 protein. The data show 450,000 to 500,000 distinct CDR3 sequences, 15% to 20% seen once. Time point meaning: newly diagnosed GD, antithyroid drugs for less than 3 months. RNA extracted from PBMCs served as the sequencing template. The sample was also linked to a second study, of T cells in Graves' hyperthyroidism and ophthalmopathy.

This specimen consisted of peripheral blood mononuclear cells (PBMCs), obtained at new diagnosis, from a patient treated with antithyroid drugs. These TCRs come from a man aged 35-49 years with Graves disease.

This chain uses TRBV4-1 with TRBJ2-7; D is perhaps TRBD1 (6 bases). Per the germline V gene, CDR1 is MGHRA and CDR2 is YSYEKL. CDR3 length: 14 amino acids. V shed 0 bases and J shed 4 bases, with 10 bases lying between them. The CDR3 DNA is TGCGCCAGCAGCCAAGAGGGACAAGTTTACGAGCAGTACTTC. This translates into CASSQEGQVYEQYF.

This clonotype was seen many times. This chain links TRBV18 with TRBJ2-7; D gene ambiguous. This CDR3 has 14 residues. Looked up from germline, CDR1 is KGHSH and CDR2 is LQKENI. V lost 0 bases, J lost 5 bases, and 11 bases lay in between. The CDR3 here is CASSPPAGPNEQYF. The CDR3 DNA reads TGTGCCAGCTCACCACCGGCAGGCCCCAACGAGCAGTACTTC.

The CDR3 coding sequence is TGTGCCAGCAGCCAAGATAGGCAGCGGGAGGGAACCAATGAGCAGTTCTTC. Translated, it gives CASSQDRQREGTNEQFF. V usage is TRBV4-2 and J usage is TRBJ2-1; 10 bases line up with TRBD2. CDR1 is LGHNA, CDR2 YNFKEQ, per germline. The J segment lost 6 bases and the V segment lost 0 bases, leaving 8 bases of the junction unmatched. This CDR3 comprises 17 residues.

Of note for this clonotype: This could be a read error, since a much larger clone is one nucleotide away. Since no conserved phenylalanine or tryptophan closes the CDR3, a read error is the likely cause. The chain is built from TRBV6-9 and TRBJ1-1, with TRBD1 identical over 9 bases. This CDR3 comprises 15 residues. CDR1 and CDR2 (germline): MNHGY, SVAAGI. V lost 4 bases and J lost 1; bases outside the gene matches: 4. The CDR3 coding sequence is TGTGCCAGCAGTTTACCACAGGGGGCGAACACTGAAGCTTTCCTT. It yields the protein CASSLPQGANTEAFL.

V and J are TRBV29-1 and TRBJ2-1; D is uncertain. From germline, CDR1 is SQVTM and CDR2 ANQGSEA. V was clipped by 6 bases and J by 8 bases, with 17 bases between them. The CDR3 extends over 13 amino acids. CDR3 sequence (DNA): TGCAGCGTGGGAAGGGATTCAATATATGAGCAGTTCTTC. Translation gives CSVGRDSIYEQFF.

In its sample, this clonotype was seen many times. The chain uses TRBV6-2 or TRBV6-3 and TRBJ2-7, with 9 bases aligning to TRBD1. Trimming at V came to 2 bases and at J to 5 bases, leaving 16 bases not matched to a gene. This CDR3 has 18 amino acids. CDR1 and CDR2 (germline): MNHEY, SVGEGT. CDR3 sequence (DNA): TGTGCCAGCAGTTACCAGACGGGACAGGGTAAGGTAGACGACGAGCAGTACTTC. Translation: CASSYQTGQGKVDDEQYF.

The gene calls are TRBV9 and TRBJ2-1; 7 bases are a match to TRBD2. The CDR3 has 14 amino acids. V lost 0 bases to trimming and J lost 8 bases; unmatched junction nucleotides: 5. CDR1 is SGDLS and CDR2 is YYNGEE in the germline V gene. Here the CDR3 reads CASSVGVGGYEQFF. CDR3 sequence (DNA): TGTGCCAGCAGCGTAGGGGTGGGGGGGTATGAGCAGTTCTTC.

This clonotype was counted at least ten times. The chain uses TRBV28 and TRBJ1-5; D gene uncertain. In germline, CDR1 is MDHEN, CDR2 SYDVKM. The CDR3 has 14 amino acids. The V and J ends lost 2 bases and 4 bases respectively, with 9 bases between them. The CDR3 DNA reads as TGTGCCAGCAGTTTACTTGGGGATAATCAGCCCCAGCATTTT. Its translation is CASSLLGDNQPQHF.

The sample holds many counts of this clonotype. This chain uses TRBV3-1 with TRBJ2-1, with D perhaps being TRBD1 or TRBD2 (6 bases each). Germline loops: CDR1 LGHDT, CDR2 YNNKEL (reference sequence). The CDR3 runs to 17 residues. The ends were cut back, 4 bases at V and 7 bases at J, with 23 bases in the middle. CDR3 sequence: CASSRGSGTGAKNEQFF. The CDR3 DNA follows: TGTGCCAGCAGCCGTGGGTCCGGTACGGGGGCCAAGAATGAGCAGTTCTTC.

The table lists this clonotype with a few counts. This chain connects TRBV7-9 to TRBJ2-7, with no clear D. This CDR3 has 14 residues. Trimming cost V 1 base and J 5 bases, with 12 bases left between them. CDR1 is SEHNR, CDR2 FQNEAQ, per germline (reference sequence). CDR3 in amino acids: CASSLVRGWNEQYF. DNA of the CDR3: TGTGCCAGCAGCTTAGTCCGTGGGTGGAACGAGCAGTACTTC.

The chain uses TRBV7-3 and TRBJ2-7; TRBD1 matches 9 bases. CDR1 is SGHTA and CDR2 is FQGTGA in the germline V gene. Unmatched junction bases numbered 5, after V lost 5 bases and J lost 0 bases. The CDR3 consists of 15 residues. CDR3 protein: CASSPQGAHSYEQYF. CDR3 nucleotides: TGTGCCAGCAGCCCACAGGGGGCTCACTCCTACGAGCAGTACTTC.

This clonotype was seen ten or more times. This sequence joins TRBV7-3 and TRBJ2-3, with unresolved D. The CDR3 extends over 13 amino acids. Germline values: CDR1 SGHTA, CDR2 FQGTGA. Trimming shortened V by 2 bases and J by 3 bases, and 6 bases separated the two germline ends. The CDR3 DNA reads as TGTGCCAGCAGCTTATCACAGACAGATACGCAGTATTTT. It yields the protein CASSLSQTDTQYF.

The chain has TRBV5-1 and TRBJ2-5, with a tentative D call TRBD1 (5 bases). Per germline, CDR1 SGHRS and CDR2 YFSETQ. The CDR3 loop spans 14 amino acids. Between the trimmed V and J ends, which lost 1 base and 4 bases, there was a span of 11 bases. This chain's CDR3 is CASSLPSRVETQYF. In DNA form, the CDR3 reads TGCGCCAGCAGCTTGCCCTCCAGGGTAGAGACCCAGTACTTC.

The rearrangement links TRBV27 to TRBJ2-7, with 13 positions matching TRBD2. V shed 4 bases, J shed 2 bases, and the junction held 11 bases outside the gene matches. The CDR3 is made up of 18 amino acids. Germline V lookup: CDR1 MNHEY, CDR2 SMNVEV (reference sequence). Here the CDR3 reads CASSSPGLAGPRAYEQYF. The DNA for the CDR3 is TGTGCCAGCAGTTCCCCGGGACTAGCGGGACCAAGAGCCTACGAGCAGTACTTC.

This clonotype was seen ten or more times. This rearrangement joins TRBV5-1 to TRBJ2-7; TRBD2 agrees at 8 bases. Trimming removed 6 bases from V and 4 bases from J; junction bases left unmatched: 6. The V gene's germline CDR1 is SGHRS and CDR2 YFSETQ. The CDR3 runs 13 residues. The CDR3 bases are TGCGCCAGCACGGGAGGGAGTGCGTACGAGCAGTACTTC. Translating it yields CASTGGSAYEQYF.

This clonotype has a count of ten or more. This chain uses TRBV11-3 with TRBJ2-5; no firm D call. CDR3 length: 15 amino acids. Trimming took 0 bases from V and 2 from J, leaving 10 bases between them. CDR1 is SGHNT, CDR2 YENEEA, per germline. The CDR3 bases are TGTGCCAGCAGCTTAGATTCGGGCCGGCAAGAGACCCAGTACTTC. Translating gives CASSLDSGRQETQYF.

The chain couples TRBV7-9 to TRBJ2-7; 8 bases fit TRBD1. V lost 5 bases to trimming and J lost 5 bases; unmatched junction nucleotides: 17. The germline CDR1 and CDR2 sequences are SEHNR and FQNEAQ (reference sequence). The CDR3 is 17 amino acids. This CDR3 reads CASSPTPGQGASDEQYF. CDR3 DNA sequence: TGTGCCAGCAGCCCGACTCCGGGGCAGGGGGCGTCTGACGAGCAGTACTTC.

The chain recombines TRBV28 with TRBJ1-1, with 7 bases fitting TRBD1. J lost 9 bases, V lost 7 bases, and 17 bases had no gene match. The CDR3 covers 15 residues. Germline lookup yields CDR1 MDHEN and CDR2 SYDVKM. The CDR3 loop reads CASTSTQGTEGQAFF. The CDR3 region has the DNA TGTGCCAGCACCTCGACTCAGGGGACAGAAGGTCAAGCTTTCTTT.